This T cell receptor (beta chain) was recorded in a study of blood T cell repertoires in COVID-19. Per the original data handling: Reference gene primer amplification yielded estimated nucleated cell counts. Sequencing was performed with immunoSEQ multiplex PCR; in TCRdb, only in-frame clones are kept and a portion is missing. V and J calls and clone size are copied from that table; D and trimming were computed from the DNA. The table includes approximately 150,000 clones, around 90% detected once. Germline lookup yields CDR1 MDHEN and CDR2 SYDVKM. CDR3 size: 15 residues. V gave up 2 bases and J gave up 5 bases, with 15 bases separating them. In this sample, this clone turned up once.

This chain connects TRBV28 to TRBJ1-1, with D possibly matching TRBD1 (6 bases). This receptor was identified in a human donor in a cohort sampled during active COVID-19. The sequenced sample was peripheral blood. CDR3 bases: TGTGCCAGCAGTTTAACCCAATCAAGGGGGACTGAAGCTTTCTTT. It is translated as CASSLTQSRGTEAFF.